A selection of T cell receptor beta chains follows, all from one sample in a study of T cell responses to AZD1222 COVID-19 vaccine. TCRdb's table, derived via immunoSEQ multiplex PCR, lists solely in-frame clones and lacks some. This table has 100,000 to 150,000 clones, 89% appearing once. Sequencing used peripheral blood, obtained on day 0 of AZD1222 vaccination. Receptors originate from an adult in good health. The CDR3 runs from the conserved cysteine through the conserved F or W. Fields, in order: clone size, D gene, V gene, J gene, CDR3 DNA, CDR3 protein. D genes are given only for firm matches. The size field is filled for only some rows; it gives once, few, many or a size class.

>-|TRBD2|TRBV4-3|TRBJ2-3
TGCGCCAGCAGCCAAGGCGCGGGACTACAAGGATTAGATACGCAGTATTTT
CASSQGAGLQGLDTQYF
>-|TRBD1|TRBV7-9|TRBJ1-2
TGTGTCAGCAGCCCCTCCGGGACAGGGGATGGTGGCTACACCTTC
CVSSPSGTGDGGYTF
>-|-|TRBV9|TRBJ1-3
TGTGCCAGCAGCCCACTGGTTGGAAACACCATATATTTT
CASSPLVGNTIYF
>-|-|TRBV7-9|TRBJ1-2
TGTGCCAGCAGTCGAGACAGGCCATATGGCTACACCTTC
CASSRDRPYGYTF
>-|TRBD1|TRBV28|TRBJ2-7
TGTGCCAGCAGCCCATCAAGGGGGCGTTGGGAGCAGTACTTC
CASSPSRGRWEQYF
>once|-|TRBV12-3/TRBV12-4|TRBJ2-3
TGTGCCAGCACTCTAAGGGCGGATACGCAGTATTTT
CASTLRADTQYF
>-|-|TRBV7-2|TRBJ2-3
TGTGCCAGCAGCCCTAGTCGTGGAGGGGCAATAGATACGCAGTATTTT
CASSPSRGGAIDTQYF
>-|-|TRBV18|TRBJ1-1
TGTGCCAGCTCATCAAGGGGTGGCGGTGAAGCTTTCTTT
CASSSRGGGEAFF
>-|TRBD1|TRBV4-2|TRBJ1-2
TGTGCCAGCAGCCGAGGGGAGGAGGGACAGAACTATGGCTACACCTTC
CASSRGEEGQNYGYTF
>-|-|TRBV7-9|TRBJ2-1
TGTGCCAGCAACCCCGTTAGCTCCTACAATGAGCAGTTCTTC
CASNPVSSYNEQFF
>-|-|TRBV7-8|TRBJ1-1
TGTGCCAGCAGCTTAGGACAGGCCCAGAACACTGAAGCTTTCTTT
CASSLGQAQNTEAFF
>once|-|TRBV5-6|TRBJ1-2
TGTGCCAGCAGCAAAAAGGACAGAAACTATGGCTACACCTTC
CASSKKDRNYGYTF
>-|-|TRBV5-6|TRBJ2-3
TGTGCCAGCAGCTTCGGCGGACCACTTAGCACAGATACGCAGTATTTT
CASSFGGPLSTDTQYF
>-|-|TRBV12-3/TRBV12-4|TRBJ2-2
TGTGCCAGCAGTTTTGGGGGGGAGCTGTTTTTT
CASSFGGELFF
>-|-|TRBV28|TRBJ2-1
TGTGCCAGCAGTTTAGAAATCGGTGAGCAGTTCTTC
CASSLEIGEQFF